This T cell receptor (beta chain) was identified during a study of blood T cells in healthy people across ages. The germline V and J ends were trimmed by 3 bases and 0 bases, with 14 bases remaining between them. CDR1 and CDR2 from the germline V gene are GTSNPN and SVGIG (reference sequence). The CDR3 extends over 15 amino acids. Primed by a sample-barcoded 5' primer and a J-beta primer mix, a second PCR proceeded for about 6 to 11 cycles. Each CDR3 protein is one row after TCRdb ran MiXCR on the 5' RACE reads. The repertoire includes 650,000 to 1,000,000 distinct CDR3 sequences, about 34% of them detected once, and over 10% sits in the top ten.

The source material was blood. This receptor was identified in a man younger than 35 in good health. The chain uses TRBV30 and TRBJ1-1; D is uncertain. DNA for the CDR3: TGTGCCTGGAGCGTAAGACTCCGGATGAACACTGAAGCTTTCTTT. Translated, it gives CAWSVRLRMNTEAFF.